These 2 T cell receptor beta chains were sequenced from one sample in a study of cytomegalovirus exposure and HLA in healthy donors. The PCR was carried out with 60 Vbeta primers and 13 Jbeta primers. Assay used: immunoSEQ multiplex PCR; TCRdb lists only in-frame clones, some missing. The data show roughly 150,000 clones, with approximately 84% seen just once and roughly 2.4% held by the top ten. The specimen was PBMCs. These receptors were taken from a woman younger than 30 in good health and CMV-seronegative.

This rearrangement joins TRBV5-6 to TRBJ2-7; weak D call: TRBD1 (5 bases). Germline CDR1 reads SGHDT; CDR2 reads YYEEEE. The CDR3 sequence is 14 residues long. Between the trimmed V and J ends, which lost 2 bases and 0 bases, there was a span of 9 bases. The CDR3 loop reads CASSFTTVSYEQYF. The CDR3 coding sequence is TGTGCCAGCAGCTTTACGACAGTCTCCTACGAGCAGTACTTC.

This clone was found a few times. The chain joins TRBV27 to TRBJ2-3; 9 bases agree with TRBD2. V lost 2 bases and J lost 6; bases outside the gene matches: 9. The CDR3 sequence is 16 residues long. CDR1 MNHEY and CDR2 SMNVEV come from the germline V gene (reference sequence). The CDR3 region has the DNA TGTGCCAGCAGTTTAATGATAGCGGGGGCCTCGGATACGCAGTATTTT. It encodes CASSLMIAGASDTQYF.